What follows are 14 T cell receptor beta chains derived from one specimen sequenced in a study of Graves' ophthalmopathy and Graves' hyperthyroidism. RNA transcripts were the source from which TCR beta CDR3 regions were amplified. Second-round multiplex PCR came after a first-round RT-PCR that employed HTBI primers. MiXCR was run by TCRdb on the multiplex PCR reads, yielding one entry per CDR3 protein. Here the sample spans almost 750,000 distinct CDR3 sequences, approximately 40% being singletons. Input material: peripheral blood. These receptors were obtained from an adult man with Graves' ophthalmopathy.

V usage is TRBV19 and J usage is TRBJ1-2, with a tentative D call TRBD1 (5 bases). The CDR3 extends over 17 amino acids. Germline CDR1 and CDR2: LNHDA and SQIVND (reference sequence). Trimming cost V 9 bases and J 4 bases, with 27 bases left between them. CDR3 residues: CASHTVQDSQGVYGYTF. CDR3 nucleotides: TGTGCCAGCCATACCGTTCAGGATTCGCAGGGAGTCTATGGCTACACCTTC.

This chain joins TRBV29-1 and TRBJ1-6; 7 bases are shared with TRBD1. Trimming removed 8 bases from V and 10 bases from J; junction bases left unmatched: 11. The CDR3 runs 13 residues. Germline values: CDR1 SQVTM, CDR2 ANQGSEA. The CDR3 spells CSSGQRARSPLHF. DNA of the CDR3: TGCAGCTCGGGACAGAGGGCCAGGTCACCCCTCCACTTT.

The sample holds many counts of this clonotype. This sequence joins TRBV10-3 and TRBJ1-1, with 10 bases fitting TRBD1. The CDR3 covers 15 residues. The germline V gene encodes CDR1 ENHRY and CDR2 SYGVKD. V shed 10 bases and J 0 bases; nucleotides not matched to a gene: 8. The CDR3 DNA is TGTGCCACCACAACGGGACAGGGGTTGAACACTGAAGCTTTCTTT. Its protein product is CATTTGQGLNTEAFF.

This clonotype was seen at least ten times. V is TRBV29-1 and J is TRBJ1-1; 7 nucleotides line up with TRBD1. CDR1 is SQVTM and CDR2 is ANQGSEA in the germline V gene. This CDR3 has 14 residues. Losses at the gene ends were 6 bases for V and 1 base for J; bases not matched to a gene: 8. DNA for the CDR3: TGCAGCGTAATTTTGGGACAGAGGAACACTGAAGCTTTCTTT. Residues: CSVILGQRNTEAFF.

This clonotype was seen more than once but under ten times. The chain combines TRBV20-1 with TRBJ2-7, with 14 bases aligning to TRBD2. This CDR3 spans 17 amino acids. Germline assignment: CDR1 DFQATT and CDR2 SNEGSKA (reference sequence). After removal of 4 bases from V and 4 bases from J, the junction contained 12 bases not matched to a gene. The CDR3 DNA sequence: TGCAGTGCTACTGTATCGACTAGCGGGGGGGCCAGGTACGAGCAGTACTTC. It codes for CSATVSTSGGARYEQYF.

This clonotype was picked up many times. The chain employs TRBV19 and TRBJ2-2, with D possibly being TRBD2 (5 bases). V dropped 3 bases and J dropped 4 bases, with 9 bases sitting between them. The CDR3 loop spans 14 amino acids. Looked up from germline, CDR1 is LNHDA and CDR2 is SQIVND (reference sequence). DNA of the CDR3: TGTGCCAGTAGTATTCCAGGAGGCACCGGGGAGCTGTTTTTT. The encoded protein is CASSIPGGTGELFF.

This clonotype has just a few counts. Mismatch with germline at one junction end may stem from a read error. V usage is TRBV10-3 and J usage is TRBJ2-5; possibly TRBD1 for D (6 bases). CDR3 length: 15 amino acids. Germline V gene data show CDR1 as ENHRY and CDR2 as SYGVKD. The CDR3 sequence is CASSETWDNQETQYF. The CDR3 nucleotides are TGTGCCAGCAGTGAGACTTGGGACAACCAAGAGACCCAGTACTTC.

The table lists this clonotype with a count of one. The rearrangement uses TRBV25-1 and TRBJ2-7; the D gene is possibly TRBD1 (8 bases). Germline V lookup: CDR1 MGHDK, CDR2 SYGVNS. The CDR3 consists of 14 residues. V was trimmed by 6 bases and J by 2 bases, leaving 14 bases between them. The CDR3 loop reads CASRGGTGTYEQYF. DNA for the CDR3: TGTGCCAGCAGGGGGGGGACAGGCACCTACGAGCAGTACTTC.

This clonotype came up many times. The chain joins TRBV28 to TRBJ2-7; D remains unclear. Germline-derived CDR1 and CDR2 are MDHEN and SYDVKM. Trimming stripped 2 bases from V and 3 bases from J, with 11 bases between. The CDR3 extends over 14 amino acids. DNA of the CDR3: TGTGCCAGCAGTTTAGGGCAGGAATTCTACGAGCAGTACTTC. This gives the protein CASSLGQEFYEQYF.

This clonotype was observed once. This chain connects TRBV10-3 to TRBJ1-6; maybe TRBD1 (6 bases). Germline loops: CDR1 ENHRY, CDR2 SYGVKD. The CDR3 runs to 16 residues. Trimming removed 5 bases at V and 4 bases at J, with 15 bases between. CDR3 residues: CAISTRDRRYNSPLHF. The CDR3 DNA is TGTGCCATCAGTACCCGTGACAGGCGGTATAATTCACCCCTCCACTTT.

This rearrangement joins TRBV15 to TRBJ1-1, with 9 bases matching TRBD1. J lost 8 bases, V lost 3 bases, and 7 bases had no gene match. Germline V gives CDR1 LNHNV, CDR2 YYDKDF (reference sequence). CDR3 length: 14 amino acids. CDR3 coding DNA: TGTGCCACCAGCAGCGACAGGGGGACTGCCGAAGCTTTCTTT. Protein product: CATSSDRGTAEAFF.

This clonotype occurred a few times. V and J are TRBV7-9 and TRBJ1-2; possibly TRBD1 for D (6 bases). CDR3 length: 15 amino acids. Looked up from germline, CDR1 is SEHNR and CDR2 is FQNEAQ (reference sequence). V was cut by 1 base and J by 4 bases, with 13 bases left in between. The CDR3 is CASSLGDDRIYGYTF. For the CDR3, the DNA is TGTGCCAGCAGCTTAGGTGATGACAGGATCTATGGCTACACCTTC.

The J gene is TRBJ1-1, the V gene TRBV25-1; TRBD1 aligns across 7 bases. The length of the CDR3 is 14 residues. The V gene end was trimmed by 5 bases and the J gene end by 6 bases; junction bases not matched to a gene: 9. Germline CDR1 and CDR2: MGHDK and SYGVNS. The CDR3 bases are TGTGCCAGCAGTTTAAACCAGGGGGTTGCTGAAGCTTTCTTT. It is translated as CASSLNQGVAEAFF.

V is TRBV2 and J is TRBJ1-2; D gene ambiguous. The CDR3 runs to 13 residues. Germline CDR1 is SNHLY and CDR2 is FYNNEI. Between the trimmed V and J ends, which lost 2 bases and 2 bases, there was a span of 6 bases. This CDR3 reads CASSEQENYGYTF. CDR3 DNA: TGTGCCAGCAGTGAACAGGAGAACTATGGCTACACCTTC.